A selection of T cell receptor beta chains follows, all from one sample in a study of control samples from healthy donors and cancer patients. The assay was immunoSEQ multiplex PCR, and TCRdb's table has in-frame clones only and misses some. The top ten hold about 21% of the sample, which has some 10,000 clones, about nine tenths seen once. Source material: PBMCs. The source of these receptors is a man in his 60s with colorectal cancer. Each CDR3 is given with its conserved first and last residue. D genes are given only for firm matches. Size is stated for part of the rows, as once, few or many counts, or as a class when the clone is expanded.

abundance	v_gene	j_gene	d_gene	CDR3nt	CDR3aa
NA	TRBV12-3/TRBV12-4	TRBJ1-5	NA	TGTGCCAGCGCCGGGGGGGAGGGCCAGCCCCAGCATTTT	CASAGGEGQPQHF
NA	TRBV7-9	TRBJ1-1	NA	TGTGCCAGCAGCTTATCCAGGGTGGACACTGAAGCTTTCTTT	CASSLSRVDTEAFF
NA	TRBV5-1	TRBJ2-3	TRBD2	TGCGCCAGCAGCCCGGGGACTAGCGAGAGCACAGATACGCAGTATTTT	CASSPGTSESTDTQYF
NA	TRBV4-2	TRBJ1-5	NA	TGTGCCAGCAGCCCGCGTGGCGGAGCTCCCCAGCATTTT	CASSPRGGAPQHF
NA	TRBV6-6	TRBJ1-1	TRBD1	TGTGCCAGCAGCTCTGGCAGGGGGCAGTCAACTGAAGCTTTCTTT	CASSSGRGQSTEAFF
NA	TRBV19	TRBJ1-2	TRBD1	TGTGCCAGTAGTAAAGAAGGGGGCATCCCCTATGGCTACACCTTC	CASSKEGGIPYGYTF
NA	TRBV9	TRBJ1-1	NA	TGTGCCAGCAGTTGGGACTTAACGAACACTGAAGCTTTCTTT	CASSWDLTNTEAFF
NA	TRBV9	TRBJ1-2	NA	TGTGCCAGCAGCGGATCTCCCGGAAGGGGCTATGGCTACACCTTC	CASSGSPGRGYGYTF
NA	TRBV19	TRBJ2-3	TRBD2	TGTGCCAGTAGTCCCGGACTAGCGGGGGTTGGAGATACGCAGTATTTT	CASSPGLAGVGDTQYF
NA	TRBV3-1/TRBV3-2	TRBJ1-4	NA	TGTGCCAGCAGCCTCTCCCCAACTAATGAAAAACTGTTTTTT	CASSLSPTNEKLFF
once	TRBV5-1	TRBJ1-2	NA	TGCGCCAGCAGCTTTGGCGGAGACTATGGCTACACCTTC	CASSFGGDYGYTF
NA	TRBV7-2	TRBJ2-5	NA	TGTGCCAGCAGCTTAGGGTCCCGTACAGGGCAAGAGACCCAGTACTTC	CASSLGSRTGQETQYF
NA	TRBV5-8	TRBJ2-5	TRBD2	TGTGCCAGCAGCCCATGGACTAGCGGGGGGGCCGTGAGGGAGACCCAGTACTTC	CASSPWTSGGAVRETQYF
once	TRBV11-1	TRBJ1-2	NA	TGTGCCAGCAGCCCTCATGGGGCGAGCTATGGCTACACCTTC	CASSPHGASYGYTF
NA	TRBV19	TRBJ2-4	NA	TGTGCCAGTAGTATAGGGTTCTCCAGACATAGCAAAAACATTCAGTACTTC	CASSIGFSRHSKNIQYF
NA	TRBV7-9	TRBJ1-4	TRBD1	TGTGCCAGCAGCTTATTAGGGACAGTAGATGAAAAACTGTTTTTT	CASSLLGTVDEKLFF
NA	TRBV29-1	TRBJ1-2	TRBD1	TGCAGCGTTGGGGGACAGGGTAACTATGGCTACACCTTC	CSVGGQGNYGYTF
NA	TRBV9	TRBJ1-2	NA	TGTGCCAGCAGCGTAGAAGGGGTAGGCTATGGCTACACCTTC	CASSVEGVGYGYTF
NA	TRBV27	TRBJ2-1	NA	TGTGCCAGCAGTCTCCGGGGGTCCTACAATGAGCAGTTCTTC	CASSLRGSYNEQFF
once	TRBV18	TRBJ1-2	NA	TGTGCCAGCTCACCGGAGGGTGCTGGCTACACCTTC	CASSPEGAGYTF
NA	TRBV24-1	TRBJ2-3	NA	TGTGCCACCGCCCATTCGAGCACAGATACGCAGTATTTT	CATAHSSTDTQYF
NA	TRBV3-1/TRBV3-2	TRBJ2-7	NA	TGTGCCAGCAGCCCGACAGGGAGGTACGAGCAGTACTTC	CASSPTGRYEQYF
NA	TRBV18	TRBJ1-4	NA	TGTGCCAGCTCACCAAACTTCGGGGGAGAAAAACTGTTTTTT	CASSPNFGGEKLFF
NA	TRBV2	TRBJ1-1	NA	TGTGCCAGCAGTGATAGTAGGGTGGGAGAAGCTTTCTTT	CASSDSRVGEAFF
NA	TRBV5-4	TRBJ1-6	NA	TGTGCCAGCAGCTTGGGGGTACTTCGTTCGGGAAATTCACCCCTCCACTTT	CASSLGVLRSGNSPLHF
NA	TRBV6-5	TRBJ1-1	NA	TGTGCCAGCAGTTACTCGGCGGAGTTCCTCACTGAAGCTTTCTTT	CASSYSAEFLTEAFF
NA	TRBV19	TRBJ1-6	NA	TGTGCCAGTAGTATCGGAGCAAGCTCCTATAATTCACCCCTCCACTTT	CASSIGASSYNSPLHF
NA	TRBV11-3	TRBJ2-1	TRBD2	TGTGCCAGCAGCTTATACGGGGGGGGTTACAATGAGCAGTTCTTC	CASSLYGGGYNEQFF
once	TRBV6-1	TRBJ1-4	NA	TGTGCCAGCAGTGAAGGGGGGGCAAGGGAGAAACTGTTTTTT	CASSEGGAREKLFF
NA	TRBV15	TRBJ2-2	TRBD1	TGTGCCACCAGCAGAGACATGGGGACAGGGGCTGGGGAGCTGTTTTTT	CATSRDMGTGAGELFF
NA	TRBV3-1/TRBV3-2	TRBJ2-5	NA	TGTGCCAGCAGCCAATCCGGGGGGCCCCCCGGGACCCAGTACTTC	CASSQSGGPPGTQYF
medium-sized	TRBV5-6	TRBJ2-7	NA	TGTGCCAGCAGCTTCGCCAGGGGCGTTACTTATTACTCCTACGAGCAGTACTTC	CASSFARGVTYYSYEQYF
few	TRBV7-9	TRBJ2-1	TRBD2	TGTGCCAGCAGCGTGGGACTAAACTCCTACAATGAGCAGTTCTTC	CASSVGLNSYNEQFF
NA	TRBV7-2	TRBJ1-2	NA	TGTGCCAGCAGCTTAGCTGCCGGGAACGATGGCTACACCTTC	CASSLAAGNDGYTF
NA	TRBV10-3	TRBJ1-2	NA	TGTGCCACTTCACCTCGGGGACGATATGGCTACACCTTC	CATSPRGRYGYTF
few	TRBV9	TRBJ1-2	NA	TGTGCCAGCAGCCCATTTAGAGGGCCTAAGTTTCCTAACTATGGCTACACCTTC	CASSPFRGPKFPNYGYTF
NA	TRBV7-9	TRBJ2-7	NA	TGTGCCAGCAGCCGTGGGACATACGAGCAGTACTTC	CASSRGTYEQYF
NA	TRBV27	TRBJ1-6	NA	TGTGCCAGCAGTCCCTCCGGGACGGGGAAGTCACCCCTCCACTTT	CASSPSGTGKSPLHF
NA	TRBV30	TRBJ1-1	TRBD1	TGTGCCTCGGGACAGAGCATAAAAGCTTTCTTT	CASGQSIKAFF
NA	TRBV5-1	TRBJ2-5	TRBD2	TGCGCCAGCAGCTTGGGGCCTAGCGGCCAAGAGACCCAGTACTTC	CASSLGPSGQETQYF